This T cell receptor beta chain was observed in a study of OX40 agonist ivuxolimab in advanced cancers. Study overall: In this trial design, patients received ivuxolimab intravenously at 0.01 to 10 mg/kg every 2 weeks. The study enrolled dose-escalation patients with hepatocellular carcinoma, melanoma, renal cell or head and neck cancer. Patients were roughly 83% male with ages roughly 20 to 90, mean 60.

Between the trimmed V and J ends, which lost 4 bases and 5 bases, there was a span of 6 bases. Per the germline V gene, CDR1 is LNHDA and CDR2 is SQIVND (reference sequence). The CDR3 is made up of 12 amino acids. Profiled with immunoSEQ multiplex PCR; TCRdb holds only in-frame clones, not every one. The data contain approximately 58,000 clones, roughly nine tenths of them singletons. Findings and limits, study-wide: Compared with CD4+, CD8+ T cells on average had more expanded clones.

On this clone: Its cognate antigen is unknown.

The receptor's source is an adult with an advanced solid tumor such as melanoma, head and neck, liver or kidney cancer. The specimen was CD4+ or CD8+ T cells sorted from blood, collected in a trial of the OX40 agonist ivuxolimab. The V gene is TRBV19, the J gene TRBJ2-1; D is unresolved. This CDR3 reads CASSTANNEQFF. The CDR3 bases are TGTGCCAGTAGTACCGCTAACAATGAGCAGTTCTTC. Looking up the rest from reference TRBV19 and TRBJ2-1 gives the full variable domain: DGGITQSPKYLFRKEGQNVTLSCEQNLNHDAMYWYRQDPGQGLRLIYYSQIVNDFQKGDIAEGYSVSREKKESFPLTVTSAQKNPTAFYLCASSTANNEQFFGPGTRLTVL.